This TCR beta chain was observed in a study of blood T cell repertoires in COVID-19. Generated by immunoSEQ multiplex PCR, the TCRdb table keeps only in-frame clones and is missing some. The table includes tens of thousands of clones, 90% detected once. V lost 7 bases to trimming and J lost 9 bases, with 13 bases between them. From germline, CDR1 is MNHEY and CDR2 SVGAGI. The CDR3 covers 13 residues. V and J are TRBV6-5 and TRBJ1-6, with unresolved D. The sample consisted of peripheral blood. This sequence originates from a human donor in a cohort sampled during active COVID-19. CDR3 bases: TGTGCCAGCAAGGAAGACTCAGTTTCACCCCTCCACTTT. Translated, it gives CASKEDSVSPLHF.